This T cell receptor (beta chain) was retrieved from a study of shared clonotypes between healthy human individuals. Study in general: Sampling drew on donors who were a couple of women and a few men aged 18 to 49. Study-wide results and caveats: Larger estimated richness was generally seen in naive subsets than in memory subsets.

Selected positively for CCR7 and CD45RO-negative, naive CD8 cells excluded terminally differentiated effector memory CD45RA+ cells. CDR3 length equals 12 residues. The V gene lost 8 bases and the J gene lost 2 bases, with 9 bases spanning the gap. CDR1 and CDR2 from the germline V gene are MNHEY and SVGAGI. This clone appeared a single time. The antigen is undetermined. Each subset's genomic DNA was split evenly across several immunoSEQ plates. Tens of thousands of T cell genomes, or roughly 180 ng DNA, went into the sorted-subset replicate PCRs. The repertoire was sequenced with immunoSEQ multiplex PCR; TCRdb's copy has only in-frame clones and lacks some. The sample includes hundreds of thousands of clones, approximately 96% of them seen just once.

The source material was naive CD8+ T cells sorted from blood. V gene TRBV6-5 combines with J gene TRBJ1-2; D ambiguous. The TCR sequence derives from a woman aged 25-40 years in good health. The CDR3 nucleotides read TGTGCCAGCGGCCGGTCGAACTATGGCTACACCTTC. It specifies CASGRSNYGYTF.